The 27 T cell receptor beta chains listed next were all sequenced from one sample in a study of regulatory T cells in long-lasting Graves disease (dated by TCRdb to about 2021). Library preparation employed multiplex PCR. Sequencing relied on an Illumina HiSeq 4000. CDR3 regions were amplified by Arm-PCR with iRepertoire HTBI primers to construct TCR beta libraries. TCRdb took the public reads, trimmed them with fastp at Q25, ran MiXCR for clone calling and kept in-frame beta chains. Each record represents a unique CDR3 protein, reported with the most common genes and DNA among its rows. The table for this sample lists over 350,000 distinct CDR3 sequences; approximately 15% of them were counted only once. Roughly 8% of the sample is taken by the ten largest. What the time point label conveys for this sample: newly diagnosed GD, antithyroid drugs for less than 3 months. RNA was extracted from PBMCs in TRIzol for both TCR sequencing and RNA sequencing.

The same sample was also used in a study of T cells in Graves' hyperthyroidism and ophthalmopathy.

Sequencing was performed on peripheral blood mononuclear cells (PBMCs), taken at new diagnosis, from a patient treated with antithyroid drugs. These receptor sequences come from a woman in her forties with Graves disease. Donor details come from another sample of the same person, matched by shared clones.

There are many counts of this clonotype. The V gene is TRBV28, the J gene TRBJ1-5; the D is unclear. V shed 4 bases and J shed 3 bases, with 16 bases lying between them. The CDR3 totals 16 residues. Germline CDR1 and CDR2: MDHEN and SYDVKM. In nucleotides, the CDR3 is TGTGCCAGCAGTTCCGACATCGAGTTCATCAATCAGCCCCAGCATTTT. It yields the protein CASSSDIEFINQPQHF.

Note on this clonotype: At one of its ends the junction is not consistent with the germline gene, which may arise from a read error. The V and J genes are TRBV2 and TRBJ2-7; D is perhaps TRBD2 (6 bases). CDR1 is SNHLY and CDR2 is FYNNEI in the germline V gene. The CDR3 totals 13 residues. CDR3 residues: CASGLGKLDSGGF. The CDR3 DNA is TGTGCCAGCGGCCTGGGGAAATTGGATAGCGGTGGCTTC.

V usage is TRBV28 and J usage is TRBJ1-2; 7 bases are shared with TRBD1. With 7 bases clipped from V and 4 bases from J, the junction kept 6 bases outside the gene matches. Germline V gene data show CDR1 as MDHEN and CDR2 as SYDVKM. CDR3 size: 13 residues. DNA for the CDR3: TGTGCCAGCACCCTGACAGGGATCTATGGCTACACCTTC. This encodes CASTLTGIYGYTF.

Of note for this clonotype: One junction end does not reproduce the germline sequence, and a read error may be involved. The chain couples TRBV6-2 or TRBV6-3 to TRBJ1-5; unclear D gene. The CDR3 has 14 amino acids. Germline assignment: CDR1 MNHEY and CDR2 SVGEGT. CDR3 loop: CASGYGPSGQPQHF. CDR3 in DNA: TGTGCCAGCGGTTACGGGCCGTCGGGCCAGCCCCAGCATTTT.

This clonotype was recorded a few times. CDR3 coding DNA: TGTGCCAGCAGCCTCAGGGGCAGTGCAACTAATGAAAAACTGTTTTTT. The encoded protein is CASSLRGSATNEKLFF. This sequence joins TRBV3-1 and TRBJ1-4; perhaps TRBD1 as D (6 bases). The V and J ends lost 4 bases and 0 bases respectively, with 12 bases between them. The germline V gene encodes CDR1 LGHDT and CDR2 YNNKEL (reference sequence). The CDR3 is 16 amino acids.

The rearrangement uses TRBV20-1 and TRBJ1-1; D unresolved. Germline CDR1 and CDR2: DFQATT and SNEGSKA (reference sequence). Trimming removed 7 bases at V and 1 base at J, with 10 bases between. The CDR3 has 12 residues. This chain's CDR3 is CSVVRPNTEAFF. The CDR3 DNA follows: TGCAGTGTGGTCAGGCCGAACACTGAAGCTTTCTTT.

This sequence joins TRBV27 and TRBJ2-7; the D gene is possibly TRBD1 (7 bases). The V end lost 3 bases, the J end lost 0 bases, and 15 bases lay between the germline ends. CDR1 and CDR2 (germline): MNHEY, SMNVEV (reference sequence). The CDR3 covers 16 residues. This CDR3 is CASSLATGEVSYEQYF. CDR3 bases: TGTGCCAGCAGTTTGGCTACAGGGGAGGTCTCCTACGAGCAGTACTTC.

There are many counts of this clonotype. The chain is built from TRBV7-2 and TRBJ1-2; TRBD1 is a possible D gene (6 bases). The V gene's germline CDR1 is SGHTA and CDR2 FQGNSA. This CDR3 has 14 amino acids. V dropped 2 bases and J dropped 5 bases, with 12 bases sitting between them. CDR3 bases: TGTGCCAGCAGCTTAAGGGGGGCAGAATATGGCTACACCTTC. Translated: CASSLRGAEYGYTF.

This clonotype appeared many times. This rearrangement joins TRBV10-3 to TRBJ1-5; 8 nucleotides agree with TRBD1. Germline CDR1 ENHRY, CDR2 SYGVKD. V was clipped by 3 bases and J by 7 bases; unmatched bases: 8. The CDR3 extends over 15 amino acids. As DNA, the CDR3 is TGTGCCATCAGTGACTCCGGACAGGGAGTACAGCCCCAGCATTTT. It translates to CAISDSGQGVQPQHF.

This clonotype has ten or more counts. The rearrangement links TRBV15 to TRBJ1-5; TRBD1 aligns across 10 bases. The germline V gene has CDR1 LNHNV and CDR2 YYDKDF (reference sequence). After removal of 2 bases from V and 7 bases from J, the junction contained 5 bases not matched to a gene. CDR3 length: 15 residues. The CDR3 loop reads CATSRNRDRGQPQHF. The CDR3 DNA sequence: TGTGCCACCAGCAGAAACCGGGACAGGGGCCAGCCCCAGCATTTT.

This clonotype was counted a few times. The V call is TRBV25-1, the J call TRBJ1-1; TRBD1 aligns across 9 bases. Trimming removed 7 bases from V and 3 bases from J; junction bases left unmatched: 12. The CDR3 is 16 residues long. Germline CDR1 is MGHDK and CDR2 is SYGVNS. The CDR3 DNA follows: TGTGCCAGCACCCCAGGGACAGGGAGGGACTACACTGAAGCTTTCTTT. It is translated as CASTPGTGRDYTEAFF.

The rearrangement joins TRBV7-8 to TRBJ2-3, with D unclear. CDR3 length equals 15 residues. Germline V CDR1 and CDR2: SGHVS, FQNEAQ. V gave up 6 bases and J gave up 6 bases, with 19 bases separating them. CDR3 region: CASRPSLLEADTQYF. The CDR3 nucleotides are TGTGCCAGCAGACCGTCCCTGCTTGAGGCGGATACGCAGTATTTT.

This clonotype has a count of ten or more. This chain joins TRBV9 and TRBJ2-1, with a weak D call TRBD1 (6 bases). The CDR3 contains 15 residues. V lost 5 bases and J lost 3, with 15 bases in between. CDR1 and CDR2 from the germline V gene are SGDLS and YYNGEE. In DNA, the CDR3 is TGTGCCAGCAGTGTTAAGGGACAAGGCTACAATGAGCAGTTCTTC. This codes for CASSVKGQGYNEQFF.

This clonotype appeared a few times. This chain joins TRBV9 and TRBJ2-1; a weak D match, TRBD2 (6 bases). The germline V gene encodes CDR1 SGDLS and CDR2 YYNGEE. V lost 4 bases to trimming and J lost 6 bases, with 23 bases between them. CDR3 size: 17 residues. The CDR3 spells CASSPKTLASGGNEQFF. In nucleotides, the CDR3 is TGTGCCAGCAGCCCCAAGACCTTAGCGTCCGGGGGCAATGAGCAGTTCTTC.

In this sample, this clonotype turned up many times. V usage is TRBV27 and J usage is TRBJ2-7; TRBD1 agrees at 9 bases. V lost 6 bases to trimming and J lost 5 bases; unmatched junction nucleotides: 5. The CDR3 is 13 amino acids. Germline CDR1 and CDR2: MNHEY and SMNVEV (reference sequence). The CDR3 nucleotides read TGTGCCAGCAGGGGACAGGGTCTCAACGAGCAGTACTTC. Encoded protein: CASRGQGLNEQYF.

This sequence joins TRBV13 and TRBJ1-2; TRBD1 might be the D (6 bases). V was pared by 2 bases and J by 2 bases, with 21 bases between. This CDR3 region has 18 residues. Germline CDR1 PRHDT, CDR2 FYEKMQ (reference sequence). The CDR3 here is CASSLLAGGEGENYGYTF. Here the CDR3 DNA reads TGTGCCAGCAGCTTATTGGCGGGGGGCGAGGGTGAGAACTATGGCTACACCTTC.

This clonotype came up many times. This chain uses TRBV5-5 with TRBJ2-4; D not resolved. The CDR3 sequence is 14 residues long. V was cut by 5 bases and J by 7 bases, with 16 bases left in between. Germline V gene data show CDR1 as SGHKS and CDR2 as YYEKEE (reference sequence). This CDR3 reads CASRSIPPDNIQYF. Here the CDR3 DNA reads TGTGCCAGCAGATCAATCCCCCCGGATAACATTCAGTACTTC. The full variable domain, in which reference TRBV5-5 and TRBJ2-4 provide the parts outside the CDR3, is DAGVTQSPTHLIKTRGQQVTLRCSPISGHKSVSWYQQVLGQGPQFIFQYYEKEERGRGNFPDRFSARQFPNYSSELNVNALLLGDSALYLCASRSIPPDNIQYFGAGTRLSVL.

This clonotype was seen at least ten times. The chain carries TRBV6-1 and TRBJ1-2; D is possibly TRBD1 (5 bases). CDR3 length equals 13 residues. The V and J ends lost 3 bases and 4 bases respectively, with 9 bases between them. Germline values: CDR1 MNHNS, CDR2 SASEGT. The CDR3 spells CASSDSGPYGYTF. The DNA of the CDR3 is TGTGCCAGCAGTGATTCAGGGCCCTATGGCTACACCTTC.

The sample holds a few counts of this clonotype. This chain connects TRBV28 to TRBJ1-1; no clear D gene. Between the trimmed V and J ends, which lost 5 bases and 11 bases, there was a span of 15 bases. Germline values: CDR1 MDHEN, CDR2 SYDVKM. The length of the CDR3 is 12 residues. CDR3 amino acids: CASSLSTVRAFF. CDR3 in DNA: TGTGCCAGCAGTCTCTCTACGGTGCGGGCTTTCTTT.

This clonotype was picked up one time. A single base separates this from a much larger clone, so it may be a read error. CDR3 bases: TGTGCCAACAGCCTTGGACAGGAGCAGTTCTTC. It is translated as CANSLGQEQFF. V gene TRBV12-3 or TRBV12-4 combines with J gene TRBJ2-5; maybe TRBD1 (6 bases). TRBJ2-1 explains the end of the DNA better; the J call may be wrong. This CDR3 region has 11 residues.

This clonotype came up a few times. A single base separates this from a much larger clone, so it may be a read error. No conserved phenylalanine or tryptophan is present at the end of the CDR3, so a read error is the likely explanation. The CDR3 loop is CASSLLGNDNEQFS. The CDR3 coding sequence is TGTGCCAGCAGCTTACTAGGAAACGACAATGAGCAGTTCTCC. The genes are TRBV7-3 and TRBJ2-1; D is unclear. Looked up from germline, CDR1 is SGHTA and CDR2 is FQGTGA. This CDR3 is 14 amino acids long. The ends were cut back, 2 bases at V and 5 bases at J, with 10 bases in the middle.

Worth noting for this clonotype: This may stem from a read error, because a much larger clone lies one nucleotide away. This rearrangement joins TRBV5-6 to TRBJ2-1; D not certain. This CDR3 is built from 14 residues. Germline values: CDR1 SGHDT, CDR2 YYEEEE. In nucleotides, the CDR3 is TGTGCCGGCAGCGAGGACCTTTTGGACAATGAGCAGTTCTTC. This codes for CAGSEDLLDNEQFF.

In its sample, this clonotype was seen many times. The chain couples TRBV28 to TRBJ1-5, with D perhaps matching TRBD1 (6 bases). The CDR3 is 14 amino acids. Trimming removed 7 bases from V and 1 base from J, with 11 bases in between. Per germline, CDR1 MDHEN and CDR2 SYDVKM. CDR3 amino acids: CASKNRVSNQPQHF. CDR3 DNA sequence: TGTGCCAGCAAAAACAGGGTGAGCAATCAGCCCCAGCATTTT.

This clonotype occurred a few times. The chain uses TRBV5-4 and TRBJ2-2; TRBD1 agrees at 10 bases. The CDR3 contains 16 residues. Germline V gene sequence: CDR1 SGHNT, CDR2 YYREEE (reference sequence). The V gene end was trimmed by 3 bases and the J gene end by 6 bases; junction bases not matched to a gene: 8. The CDR3 protein is CASSYGRGTGAGELFF. The DNA of the CDR3 is TGTGCCAGCAGCTACGGAAGGGGGACAGGGGCCGGGGAGCTGTTTTTT.

Remarks on this clonotype: This may be a read error, as it is one base from a much larger clone. V is TRBV5-6 and J is TRBJ2-7; 8 bases are a match to TRBD2. Germline CDR1 reads SGHDT; CDR2 reads YYEEEE. This CDR3 has 18 amino acids. CDR3 sequence: CACSLARHPSGPSYEQYF. The CDR3 DNA is TGTGCCTGCAGCTTGGCCAGGCACCCTAGCGGGCCCTCCTACGAGCAGTACTTC.

This clonotype came up many times. This sequence joins TRBV7-2 and TRBJ2-1, with 9 bases aligning to TRBD1. The CDR3 has 14 residues. CDR1 is SGHTA and CDR2 is FQGNSA in the germline V gene. V gave up 1 base and J gave up 12 bases; unmatched junction bases: 7. The CDR3 spells CASSLENRGRLQFF. CDR3 nucleotide sequence: TGTGCCAGCAGCTTAGAAAACAGGGGGCGCTTGCAGTTCTTC.

This clonotype was observed a few times. The chain couples TRBV6-2 or TRBV6-3 to TRBJ2-1; D is perhaps TRBD1 or TRBD2 (5 bases each). The CDR3 runs to 15 residues. Germline CDR1 reads MNHEY; CDR2 reads SVGEGT. V was clipped by 6 bases and J by 4 bases, with 16 bases between them. DNA for the CDR3: TGTGCCAGCAGGGCGAGGGGAAACCCTTACAATGAGCAGTTCTTC. Its translation: CASRARGNPYNEQFF.